The 28 T cell receptor beta chains listed next were all sequenced from one sample in a study of T cell repertoires in cytomegalovirus infection. TCRdb passed the reads through MiXCR, listing each CDR3 protein once. The table includes 270,000 or so distinct CDR3 sequences, over 15% detected once. Material: CD8+ T cells from PBMCs. The source is a human donor in good health (CMV status not recorded). Some clones in this sample may be carry-over from other donors' samples.

This clonotype was picked up a small number of times. The gene calls are TRBV29-1 and TRBJ2-1, with 9 bases lining up with TRBD1. Per the germline V gene, CDR1 is SQVTM and CDR2 is ANQGSEA. The CDR3 runs to 15 residues. V was pared by 0 bases and J by 6 bases, with 6 bases of the junction left unmatched. The CDR3 protein is CSVEDLSTGGNEQFF. The CDR3 DNA reads as TGCAGCGTTGAAGATCTCTCGACAGGGGGCAATGAGCAGTTCTTC.

This clonotype occurred once. V is TRBV27 and J is TRBJ2-1, with D unresolved. Germline-derived CDR1 and CDR2 are MNHEY and SMNVEV (reference sequence). This CDR3 is 14 amino acids long. V shed 3 bases and J shed 3 bases, with 9 bases lying between them. The CDR3 here is CASSFHEGYNEQFF. DNA of the CDR3: TGTGCCAGCAGTTTCCACGAAGGCTACAATGAGCAGTTCTTC.

The chain links TRBV5-5 to TRBJ1-1; a possible D gene is TRBD1 (5 bases). The germline V gene encodes CDR1 SGHKS and CDR2 YYEKEE (reference sequence). This CDR3 region has 13 residues. Deletions cut 7 bases from V and 1 base from J, with 11 bases between. The CDR3 loop reads CASLNRGNTEAFF. In DNA form, the CDR3 reads TGTGCCAGCCTTAATAGGGGGAACACTGAAGCTTTCTTT. Variable domain in full (rest from reference TRBV5-5 and TRBJ1-1): DAGVTQSPTHLIKTRGQQVTLRCSPISGHKSVSWYQQVLGQGPQFIFQYYEKEERGRGNFPDRFSARQFPNYSSELNVNALLLGDSALYLCASLNRGNTEAFFGQGTRLTVV.

This clonotype has ten or more counts. The chain recombines TRBV7-2 with TRBJ2-1, with a possible D match to TRBD1 (6 bases). The CDR3 totals 14 residues. CDR1 and CDR2 from the germline V gene are SGHTA and FQGNSA. V was pared by 4 bases and J by 3 bases, with 10 bases between. CDR3 in DNA: TGTGCCAGCAGCTCAGGACAGCTCTACAATGAGCAGTTCTTC. This sequence encodes CASSSGQLYNEQFF.

This clonotype appeared many times. V gene TRBV7-6 combines with J gene TRBJ2-7; the match to TRBD2 covers 7 bases. Germline V CDR1 and CDR2: SGHVS, FNYEAQ. With V trimmed by 1 base and J by 1 base, 4 bases remained unmatched. The CDR3 has 15 amino acids. CDR3 sequence: CASSLEWGGSYEQYF. In DNA form, the CDR3 reads TGTGCCAGCAGCTTAGAGTGGGGGGGTTCCTACGAGCAGTACTTC. The whole variable domain, remainder taken from reference TRBV7-6 and TRBJ2-7, is GAGVSQSPRYKVTKRGQDVALRCDPISGHVSLYWYRQALGQGPEFLTYFNYEAQQDKSGLPNDRFSAERPEGSISTLTIQRTEQRDSAMYRCASSLEWGGSYEQYFGPGTRLTVT.

In its sample, this clonotype was seen a few times. CDR3 region: CSARAPWTGFYNEQFF. Here the CDR3 DNA reads TGCAGTGCTAGAGCCCCCTGGACAGGATTCTACAATGAGCAGTTCTTC. The chain combines TRBV20-1 with TRBJ2-1; 7 bases line up with TRBD1. Losses at the gene ends were 1 base for V and 3 bases for J; bases not matched to a gene: 9. Germline values: CDR1 DFQATT, CDR2 SNEGSKA (reference sequence). This CDR3 contains 16 residues.

The chain recombines TRBV4-2 with TRBJ2-1; 8 nucleotides line up with TRBD2. Trimming removed 0 bases from V and 6 bases from J; junction bases left unmatched: 7. The germline V gene encodes CDR1 LGHNA and CDR2 YNFKEQ. The CDR3 totals 16 residues. CDR3 amino acids: CASSQEERGGGNEQFF. The CDR3 bases are TGTGCCAGCAGCCAAGAGGAACGGGGGGGCGGCAATGAGCAGTTCTTC.

This clonotype was detected ten times or more. The chain is built from TRBV7-9 and TRBJ1-1, with D hard to call. V lost 0 bases to trimming and J lost 6 bases, with 14 bases between them. The V gene's germline CDR1 is SEHNR and CDR2 FQNEAQ (reference sequence). This CDR3 contains 15 residues. The CDR3 here is CASSLAEGFLSEAFF. DNA for the CDR3: TGTGCCAGCAGCTTAGCGGAAGGCTTTCTATCTGAAGCTTTCTTT. Drawing the rest from reference TRBV7-9 and TRBJ1-1, the complete variable domain is DTGVSQNPRHKITKRGQNVTFRCDPISEHNRLYWYRQTLGQGPEFLTYFQNEAQLEKSRLLSDRFSAERPKGSFSTLEIQRTEQGDSAMYLCASSLAEGFLSEAFFGQGTRLTVV.

This clonotype was recorded a few times. J is TRBJ2-7 and V is TRBV27, with unresolved D. Germline assignment: CDR1 MNHEY and CDR2 SMNVEV (reference sequence). The CDR3 has 12 residues. Deletions cut 5 bases from V and 2 bases from J, with 7 bases between. The CDR3 here is CASSQNPYEQYF. DNA of the CDR3: TGTGCCAGCAGTCAGAACCCCTACGAGCAGTACTTC.

This clonotype showed up just a few times. The CDR3 spells CASSLGLASEQFF. The CDR3 DNA reads TGTGCCAGCAGCCTGGGACTAGCTTCTGAGCAGTTCTTC. The chain recombines TRBV5-8 with TRBJ2-1; 9 nucleotides align to TRBD2. The CDR3 is 13 residues long. Germline values: CDR1 SGHTS, CDR2 YDEGEE. V trimming: 4 bases; J trimming: 9 bases; junction bases outside the gene matches: 5.

The chain is built from TRBV9 and TRBJ2-7, with 7 positions matching TRBD1. The CDR3 is 15 residues long. Trimming cost V 0 bases and J 5 bases; bases outside gene matches: 8. Germline CDR1 is SGDLS and CDR2 is YYNGEE. CDR3 region: CASSVGTGVGNEQYF. Here the CDR3 DNA reads TGTGCCAGCAGCGTAGGTACAGGGGTCGGCAACGAGCAGTACTTC.

CDR3: CASSLQGEAGANVLTF. DNA of the CDR3: TGCGCCAGCAGCCTCCAAGGGGAAGCTGGGGCCAACGTCCTGACTTTC. This sequence joins TRBV4-1 and TRBJ2-6; D perhaps matches TRBD1 (5 bases). V was trimmed by 4 bases and J by 2 bases, leaving 12 bases between them. Germline V lookup: CDR1 MGHRA, CDR2 YSYEKL. CDR3 length equals 16 residues.

This sequence joins TRBV15 and TRBJ2-7; D remains ambiguous. Trimming shortened V by 3 bases and J by 2 bases, and 14 bases separated the two germline ends. CDR1 and CDR2 from the germline V gene are LNHNV and YYDKDF (reference sequence). The CDR3 loop spans 15 amino acids. The CDR3 loop is CATSSTKDATYEQYF. CDR3 DNA: TGTGCCACCAGCAGTACTAAGGACGCAACCTACGAGCAGTACTTC.

In its sample, this clonotype was seen a few times. The rearrangement links TRBV6-5 to TRBJ1-1, with no clear D. Germline V CDR1 and CDR2: MNHEY, SVGAGI. V was clipped by 7 bases and J by 8 bases, with 17 bases between them. The CDR3 runs 13 residues. The CDR3 is CASISRSAPEAFF. The CDR3 DNA reads TGTGCCAGCATTTCCCGAAGCGCACCCGAAGCTTTCTTT.

This clonotype has a handful of counts. This sequence joins TRBV29-1 and TRBJ1-2, with D possibly being TRBD1 (5 bases). Trimming left V 1 base short and J 2 bases short, with 11 bases between. From germline, CDR1 is SQVTM and CDR2 ANQGSEA. The CDR3 runs to 14 residues. The CDR3 DNA is TGCAGCGTTGAAGTTCGGGGGTTAAACTATGGCTACACCTTC. It codes for CSVEVRGLNYGYTF. Full variable domain (outside the CDR3, taken from reference TRBV29-1 and TRBJ1-2): SAVISQKPSRDICQRGTSLTIQCQVDSQVTMMFWYRQQPGQSLTLIATANQGSEATYESGFVIDKFPISRPNLTFSTLTVSNMSPEDSSIYLCSVEVRGLNYGYTFGSGTRLTVV.

The chain employs TRBV11-2 and TRBJ1-6; D uncertain. CDR1 SGHAT and CDR2 FQNNGV come from the germline V gene. The CDR3 loop spans 14 amino acids. Trimming pared 1 base from V and 7 bases from J, leaving 8 bases between. The CDR3 protein is CASSLVYGNSPLHF. In nucleotides, the CDR3 is TGTGCCAGCAGCTTAGTGTATGGGAATTCACCCCTCCACTTT.

V usage is TRBV6-5 and J usage is TRBJ2-3; 9 positions match TRBD2. Losses at the gene ends were 0 bases for V and 1 base for J; bases not matched to a gene: 2. Germline V lookup: CDR1 MNHEY, CDR2 SVGAGI. The CDR3 is 16 amino acids. Here the CDR3 reads CASSYSASGGTDTQYF. Here the CDR3 DNA reads TGTGCCAGCAGTTACTCGGCTAGCGGGGGCACAGATACGCAGTATTTT.

This clonotype came up a few times. This chain links TRBV20-1 with TRBJ1-5; TRBD1 agrees at 9 bases. The CDR3 consists of 14 residues. Trimming took 3 bases from V and 5 from J; bases not matched to a gene: 5. Germline V lookup: CDR1 DFQATT, CDR2 SNEGSKA (reference sequence). CDR3 sequence (DNA): TGCAGTGCTAGCTATACAGGGGGCTATCAGCCCCAGCATTTT. As protein: CSASYTGGYQPQHF.

This clonotype was observed a handful of times. The rearrangement joins TRBV14 to TRBJ2-1, with D possibly matching TRBD2 (6 bases). Trimming stripped 6 bases from V and 2 bases from J, with 8 bases between. This CDR3 has 13 residues. Germline loops: CDR1 SGHDN, CDR2 FVKESK. CDR3 coding DNA: TGTGCCAGCAGGGGGGGAGCCTACAATGAGCAGTTCTTC. It encodes CASRGGAYNEQFF.

This clonotype appeared a single time. The V call is TRBV6-5, the J call TRBJ1-2; D gene uncertain. Trimming shortened V by 2 bases and J by 5 bases, and 6 bases separated the two germline ends. The CDR3 is 12 amino acids. Germline CDR1 and CDR2: MNHEY and SVGAGI. The CDR3 reads CASSYDWYGYTF. Written as DNA, the CDR3 is TGTGCCAGCAGTTACGATTGGTATGGCTACACCTTC.

The chain employs TRBV4-1 and TRBJ2-7; 7 positions match TRBD1. The CDR3 runs 18 residues. The germline CDR1 and CDR2 sequences are MGHRA and YSYEKL. Unmatched junction bases numbered 12, after V lost 0 bases and J lost 1 base. The CDR3 DNA is TGCGCCAGCAGCCAAGAGTCGTTCTCGGCAGGGGGATCCTACGAGCAGTACTTC. This gives the protein CASSQESFSAGGSYEQYF.

This chain joins TRBV6-2 or TRBV6-3 and TRBJ2-7, with D possibly being TRBD1 or TRBD2 (5 bases each). The ends were cut back, 6 bases at V and 5 bases at J, with 14 bases in the middle. CDR1 is MNHEY, CDR2 SVGEGT, per germline. This CDR3 region has 13 residues. The DNA for the CDR3 is TGTGCCAGCAGCCCCGGGACCCGAGACGAGCAGTACTTC. The encoded protein is CASSPGTRDEQYF.

This clonotype was picked up many times. The rearrangement links TRBV7-6 to TRBJ2-5; 13 nucleotides line up with TRBD2. CDR3 length equals 15 residues. J gave up 5 bases and V 2 bases, and 2 bases lay outside the gene matches. In germline, CDR1 is SGHVS, CDR2 FNYEAQ. The CDR3 DNA reads as TGTGCCAGCAGCTTAACTAGCGGGGGGGCCGAGACCCAGTACTTC. This gives the protein CASSLTSGGAETQYF.

There are many counts of this clonotype. The chain uses TRBV7-2 and TRBJ2-2, with 7 positions matching TRBD2. This CDR3 comprises 15 residues. The germline V gene has CDR1 SGHTA and CDR2 FQGNSA. Trimming cost V 6 bases and J 4 bases; bases outside gene matches: 8. CDR3 sequence (DNA): TGTGCCAGCAGGAAAAAGTGGGGGGGCACCGGGGAGCTGTTTTTT. As protein: CASRKKWGGTGELFF.

This clonotype was counted a few times. This rearrangement joins TRBV29-1 to TRBJ2-1, with 7 bases matching TRBD1. CDR3 length equals 14 residues. Trimming removed 3 bases from V and 3 bases from J; junction bases left unmatched: 5. The germline V gene encodes CDR1 SQVTM and CDR2 ANQGSEA. The CDR3 DNA sequence: TGCAGCGTTGATGGCAGGGGGATCTACAATGAGCAGTTCTTC. Protein sequence: CSVDGRGIYNEQFF.

Only a few counts were recorded for this clonotype. CDR3 DNA sequence: TGTGCCAGCACCATCCTGACATTTAGCTCCTACGAGCAGTACTTC. Protein: CASTILTFSSYEQYF. The V and J genes are TRBV6-5 and TRBJ2-7; no definite D call. This CDR3 has 15 residues. Germline V gene lookup returns CDR1 MNHEY and CDR2 SVGAGI. With 7 bases removed from V and 0 bases from J, the gap between germline ends came to 16 bases.

This chain uses TRBV5-6 with TRBJ2-1; TRBD2 aligns across 10 bases. Germline V gene sequence: CDR1 SGHDT, CDR2 YYEEEE. This CDR3 has 17 amino acids. The V and J ends lost 0 bases and 4 bases, in that order; junction bases with no gene match: 7. The CDR3 reads CASSLGTSGVVYNEQFF. Written as DNA, the CDR3 is TGTGCCAGCAGCTTGGGGACTAGCGGAGTCGTTTACAATGAGCAGTTCTTC. Combining the CDR3 with reference TRBV5-6 and TRBJ2-1 gives the whole variable domain DAGVTQSPTHLIKTRGQQVTLRCSPKSGHDTVSWYQQALGQGPQFIFQYYEEEERQRGNFPDRFSGHQFPNYSSELNVNALLLGDSALYLCASSLGTSGVVYNEQFFGPGTRLTVL.

This clonotype was seen repeatedly, ten times or more. The chain recombines TRBV7-8 with TRBJ2-7; D unresolved. From germline, CDR1 is SGHVS and CDR2 FQNEAQ. There are 15 residues in the CDR3. V was shortened by 1 base and J by 5 bases, with 15 bases between the two germline ends. The CDR3, as DNA: TGTGCCAGCAGCTTAGGAGAACCGACCTTGAACGAGCAGTACTTC. Its protein product is CASSLGEPTLNEQYF. Based on the CDR3 plus reference TRBV7-8 and TRBJ2-7, the full variable domain is GAGVSQSPRYKVAKRGQDVALRCDPISGHVSLFWYQQALGQGPEFLTYFQNEAQLDKSGLPSDRFFAERPEGSVSTLKIQRTQQEDSAVYLCASSLGEPTLNEQYFGPGTRLTVT.